This is a list of T cell receptor beta chains from one sample in a study of T-cell memory formation after mild COVID-19. MiXCR, applied by TCRdb to the 5' RACE reads, yields one record per CDR3 protein. Here the sample spans about 310,000 distinct CDR3 sequences, just under 20% being singletons. The specimen sequenced was PBMCs or a T cell subset sorted from them (not recorded which). Source of these receptors: a man between 18 and 35 years old who had mild COVID-19 (a few samples of this study predate the infection). Cell type and time point are not known. Both conserved end residues are trimmed from each CDR3. The order of the fields is J gene, V gene, CDR3 protein.

TRBJ2-5	TRBV15	ATSRDRGQGTQY
TRBJ2-5	TRBV6-2/TRBV6-3	ASKAGAMRLLQETQY
TRBJ1-5	TRBV5-5	ASSPSDRAANQPQH
TRBJ1-1	TRBV7-3	ASSLTGTGGRTEAF
TRBJ1-1	TRBV4-3	ASSQVGDRTSINTEAF
TRBJ2-1	TRBV5-4	ASSLEGLAASNEQF
TRBJ2-1	TRBV2	ASSDWGEQF
TRBJ2-5	TRBV7-2	ASSPNLVGETQY
TRBJ2-1	TRBV6-4	ASSEVGRSEQF
TRBJ2-7	TRBV14	ASSPNSYEQY
TRBJ2-7	TRBV18	ASSPFGQPSSYEQY
TRBJ2-2	TRBV6-2/TRBV6-3	ASSEGQGARYTGELF
TRBJ2-5	TRBV18	ASSPAGMETQY
TRBJ2-3	TRBV7-6	ASSLPGGGVDTQY
TRBJ2-5	TRBV9	ASSAGLAVQETQY
TRBJ2-3	TRBV5-1	ASSQGGPDTQY
TRBJ1-5	TRBV4-2	ASSQGGAGSNQPQH
TRBJ2-1	TRBV2	ASSEVVGGNEQF
TRBJ1-5	TRBV3-1	ASSQDPEQPQH
TRBJ2-1	TRBV4-3	ASSRRQGGNEQF
TRBJ2-1	TRBV12-3/TRBV12-4	ASSLLTYRNEQF
TRBJ2-1	TRBV7-3	ASSLIGGPRDEQF
TRBJ1-2	TRBV5-1	ASSSEQGLIYGYT